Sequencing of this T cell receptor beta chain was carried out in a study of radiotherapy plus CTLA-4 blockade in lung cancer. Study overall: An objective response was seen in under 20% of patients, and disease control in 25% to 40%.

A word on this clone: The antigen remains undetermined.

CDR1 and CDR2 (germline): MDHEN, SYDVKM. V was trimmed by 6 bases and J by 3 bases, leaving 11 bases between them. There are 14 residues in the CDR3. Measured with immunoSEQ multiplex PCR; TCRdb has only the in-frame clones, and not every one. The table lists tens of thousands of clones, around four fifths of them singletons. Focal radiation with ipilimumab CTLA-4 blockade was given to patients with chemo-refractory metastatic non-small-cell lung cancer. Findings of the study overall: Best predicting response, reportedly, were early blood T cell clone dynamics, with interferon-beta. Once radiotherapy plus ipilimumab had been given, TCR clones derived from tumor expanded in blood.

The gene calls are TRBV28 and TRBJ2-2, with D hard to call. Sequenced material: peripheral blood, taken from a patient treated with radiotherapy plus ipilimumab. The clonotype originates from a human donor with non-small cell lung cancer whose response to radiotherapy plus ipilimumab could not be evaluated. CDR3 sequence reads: CASSPPRYTGELFF. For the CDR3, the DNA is TGTGCCAGCAGCCCCCCGCGGTACACCGGGGAGCTGTTTTTT.